The rows below give T cell receptor beta chains drawn from one sample of a study of cytomegalovirus exposure and HLA in healthy donors. Data came from immunoSEQ multiplex PCR; TCRdb stores just in-frame clones and leaves some out. This sample has over 85,000 clones, with more than 75% found just once. What was sequenced was PBMCs. The receptors come from a man between 35 and 55 years old in good health and CMV-seronegative. The CDR3 runs from the conserved cysteine through the conserved F or W. A D gene is named only where the DNA matches it firmly. Clone size, where shown, is once, few, many, or a class for clones that have expanded.

TGTGCCAGCAGCGTAGGGGAGAGCGGATTCTCCTACAATGAGCAGTTCTTC,CASSVGESGFSYNEQFF,NA,NA,TRBJ2-1,TRBV9
TGCGCCAGCAGCTTGGCCGGGGGACTAGCGGGGGGCGGGTCCTACAATGAGCAGTTCTTC,CASSLAGGLAGGGSYNEQFF,TRBD2,NA,TRBJ2-1,TRBV5-1
TGTGCCAGCAGTGGCCGCAGGGGGACAGGGGTTGAAAAACTGTTTTTT,CASSGRRGTGVEKLFF,TRBD1,NA,TRBJ1-4,TRBV2
TGTGCCTGGAGTGTAGAGGGCCAGGAAAAACTGTTTTTT,CAWSVEGQEKLFF,NA,once,TRBJ1-4,TRBV30
TGTGCCAGCAGCTTAACGACATACCTTGGCTACACCTTC,CASSLTTYLGYTF,NA,NA,TRBJ1-2,TRBV7-8
TGTGCCTGGAGTCCACAGGCAGGGGTTACTGAGCAGTTCTTC,CAWSPQAGVTEQFF,NA,NA,TRBJ2-1,TRBV30
TGCGCCAGCAGTTGGCAGGGGGACACTGAAGCTTTCTTT,CASSWQGDTEAFF,TRBD1,NA,TRBJ1-1,TRBV5-1
TGCGCCAGCAGCGCCCGGACAGGGGAGACAGGAAACACCATATATTTT,CASSARTGETGNTIYF,TRBD1,NA,TRBJ1-3,TRBV4-3
TGTGCCAGCAGTTCCGGGACAGTCGGGGAAAAACTGTTTTTT,CASSSGTVGEKLFF,TRBD1,NA,TRBJ1-4,TRBV27
TGTGCCAGTAGTATCGGGACACCGAGGGATCAGCCCCAGCATTTT,CASSIGTPRDQPQHF,NA,NA,TRBJ1-5,TRBV19
TGCGCCAGCAGCAAGACAGGGGGCGCGAAAGAAAAACTGTTTTTT,CASSKTGGAKEKLFF,TRBD1,few,TRBJ1-4,TRBV4-3
TGTGCCAGCAGGGGCCTCAGCACAGATACGCAGTATTTT,CASRGLSTDTQYF,NA,few,TRBJ2-3,TRBV6-1
TGTGCCAGTAGTTCCGGGACAGGGGGAGGCTCACCCCTCCACTTT,CASSSGTGGGSPLHF,TRBD1,NA,TRBJ1-6,TRBV19
TGTGCCAGCAGCTTGGACAGAAACGAAAAACTGTTTTTT,CASSLDRNEKLFF,NA,NA,TRBJ1-4,TRBV5-4
TGTGCCAGCAGTGAATCCGGAGCCAATTCACCCCTCCACTTT,CASSESGANSPLHF,NA,NA,TRBJ1-6,TRBV25-1
TGTGCCAGCAGCCCCGGGGGAGAAGTGAGCACTGAAGCTTTCTTT,CASSPGGEVSTEAFF,NA,NA,TRBJ1-1,TRBV7-2
TGTGCCAGCAGGGTAGGACAGGGAAACTATGGCTACACCTTC,CASRVGQGNYGYTF,TRBD1,few,TRBJ1-2,TRBV2
TGTGCCAGCAGACGAGGGGGCGATGGCTACACCTTC,CASRRGGDGYTF,TRBD1,NA,TRBJ1-2,TRBV25-1
TGTGCCAGCAGGCGGTCCTACGAGCAGTACTTC,CASRRSYEQYF,NA,NA,TRBJ2-7,TRBV6-5
TGTGCCAGCGGGGGACAGGGGAACACCGGGGAGCTGTTTTTT,CASGGQGNTGELFF,TRBD1,NA,TRBJ2-2,TRBV27
TGTGCCAGCCTACGGGAGAACTATGGCTACACCTTC,CASLRENYGYTF,NA,NA,TRBJ1-2,TRBV28
TGCGCCAGCAGCGTTGGGGGGACAGGGAACTACAATGAGCAGTTCTTC,CASSVGGTGNYNEQFF,TRBD1,NA,TRBJ2-1,TRBV5-1
TGTGCCAGCAGTGTTGGACTGATGTATGGCTACACCTTC,CASSVGLMYGYTF,NA,NA,TRBJ1-2,TRBV2
TGTGCCAGTAGACGCAATACAGGGAACACTGAAGCTTTCTTT,CASRRNTGNTEAFF,NA,NA,TRBJ1-1,TRBV19
TGTGCCAGCAGCCCGCCACACAGGGTCGAGCAGTACTTC,CASSPPHRVEQYF,NA,NA,TRBJ2-7,TRBV5-4
TGTGCCAGCAGCCCAGGGACTAGCGGGGGGTTCAGCTCCTACGAGCAGTACTTC,CASSPGTSGGFSSYEQYF,TRBD2,NA,TRBJ2-7,TRBV4-2
TGCGCCAGCAGCCAAGATCTAGGACACCCTTCTGGGGCCAACGTCCTGACTTTC,CASSQDLGHPSGANVLTF,NA,NA,TRBJ2-6,TRBV4-1
TGTGCCAGCACTGAAACATTTGAAGCTTTCTTT,CASTETFEAFF,NA,NA,TRBJ1-1,TRBV6-1
TGCGCCAGCAGCTTGGTAGCTAGCGGGGGGAATGAGCAGTTCTTC,CASSLVASGGNEQFF,TRBD2,NA,TRBJ2-1,TRBV5-1
TGTGCCAGCAGTGAAGGGTGGGGGACAGGGCCTCTCTATGGCTACACCTTC,CASSEGWGTGPLYGYTF,TRBD1,NA,TRBJ1-2,TRBV6-1
TGCGCCAGCAGCCCCGGGAAGCCCAATCAGCCCCAGCATTTT,CASSPGKPNQPQHF,NA,NA,TRBJ1-5,TRBV6-5
TGTGCCAGTAGCCTTCGAACTAGCGGGGGTGCCCTGTACAATGAGCAGTTCTTC,CASSLRTSGGALYNEQFF,TRBD2,NA,TRBJ2-1,TRBV19
TGTGCCAGCAGGGGGCCTAGCGGGGGGCCTCTCGGGGGCGAGCAGTACTTC,CASRGPSGGPLGGEQYF,TRBD2,NA,TRBJ2-7,TRBV25-1
TGTGCCAGCAGCCACAAAGAGACCCAGTACTTC,CASSHKETQYF,NA,NA,TRBJ2-5,TRBV7-3
TGTGCCGGGAGAAAGGACGGGAAGAACTACGAGCAGTACTTC,CAGRKDGKNYEQYF,NA,NA,TRBJ2-7,TRBV30
TGTGCCAGCAGTGATGGAGAATTCCAGCCCCAGCATTTT,CASSDGEFQPQHF,NA,NA,TRBJ1-5,TRBV2
TGTGCCAGCAGCTTTAATTTGGGCGTGCCAGCTTTCTTT,CASSFNLGVPAFF,NA,NA,TRBJ1-1,TRBV7-2
TGTGCCAGCAGCTTAGGGGGGCCAGACTTCCCCCAGCATTTT,CASSLGGPDFPQHF,NA,NA,TRBJ1-5,TRBV7-6
TGCGCCAGCAGCTTAACTTCCGGGACAGTGAATTATGGCTACACCTTC,CASSLTSGTVNYGYTF,TRBD1,NA,TRBJ1-2,TRBV5-1
TGTGCCAGTAGTATACTGGGACAGGCCCAGCATTTT,CASSILGQAQHF,TRBD1,NA,TRBJ1-5,TRBV19
TGTGCCTGGAGGCTACAGGGTTATAATTCCCCCCTCCACTTT,CAWRLQGYNSPLHF,NA,NA,TRBJ1-6,TRBV30
TGTGCCAGCAGTTCGTGGTGGGGGGACAGGGCCTACGAGCAGTACTTC,CASSSWWGDRAYEQYF,TRBD1,NA,TRBJ2-7,TRBV6-5
TGTGCCAGCAGAGCCGACAGACCTAGCACAGATACGCAGTATTTT,CASRADRPSTDTQYF,NA,NA,TRBJ2-3,TRBV2
TGCGCCAGCAGCCAAGATATATTATCCTATGGCTACACCTTC,CASSQDILSYGYTF,NA,once,TRBJ1-2,TRBV4-3
TGTGCCAGCAGTTCCCGTACTGGGGGCAATAATTCACCCCTCCACTTT,CASSSRTGGNNSPLHF,NA,NA,TRBJ1-6,TRBV28
TGTGCCTGGAGTGCCCTCACAGGGCCGGCCACAGATACGCAGTATTTT,CAWSALTGPATDTQYF,NA,NA,TRBJ2-3,TRBV30
TGTGCCAGCAGTGTGGGCGGGGGGGCAGGAGATACGCAGTATTTT,CASSVGGGAGDTQYF,TRBD2,NA,TRBJ2-3,TRBV6-1
TGCGCCAGCAGACGGGACCCCGGGGGAGGCTACACCTTC,CASRRDPGGGYTF,NA,NA,TRBJ1-2,TRBV4-1
TGTGCCAGCAGTCCGACCCGACAGTGGCATTCACCCCTCCACTTT,CASSPTRQWHSPLHF,NA,NA,TRBJ1-6,TRBV28
TGTGCCAGCATGATCTCAAGCGGGATATACAATGAGCAGTTCTTC,CASMISSGIYNEQFF,TRBD2,NA,TRBJ2-1,TRBV6-1
TGTGCCTGGAGTGTACGGGACTACGAGCAGTACTTC,CAWSVRDYEQYF,NA,NA,TRBJ2-7,TRBV30
TGCGCCAGCAGCTTGGAAGGGCTAGCGGGGAACTCGCGGGGTACGCAGTATTTT,CASSLEGLAGNSRGTQYF,TRBD2,NA,TRBJ2-3,TRBV5-1
TGTGCCAGCAGCTTTAAGGGGGGGACCGTCCCCTACGAGCAGTACTTC,CASSFKGGTVPYEQYF,NA,once,TRBJ2-7,TRBV7-2
TGTGCCTGGAGTGTACCTGAGGTATCCGGAAACACCATATATTTT,CAWSVPEVSGNTIYF,NA,NA,TRBJ1-3,TRBV30
TGCGCCAGCAGCCAAGAGGTCAGACTCTACGAGCAGTACTTC,CASSQEVRLYEQYF,NA,NA,TRBJ2-7,TRBV4-1
TGTGCCAGCAGTGGGTCCCCAAGACAGCCCAATGAGCAGTTCTTC,CASSGSPRQPNEQFF,NA,NA,TRBJ2-1,TRBV6-5
TGTGCCAGCAGTTACTCATCAGGGGAAAGCACAGATACGCAGTATTTT,CASSYSSGESTDTQYF,NA,NA,TRBJ2-3,TRBV6-5
TGTGCCAGCAGTCGGGGGGAGGGTTTGACGGAGACCCAGTACTTC,CASSRGEGLTETQYF,TRBD2,NA,TRBJ2-5,TRBV7-2
TGCAGCGTTGAAGTAGGCGGGGGTAGCTCCTACGAGCAGTACTTC,CSVEVGGGSSYEQYF,TRBD2,NA,TRBJ2-7,TRBV29-1